Sequencing of this T cell receptor beta chain was carried out in a study of T cell repertoires in cytomegalovirus infection. Study information: CMV epitopes that were recently identified and HLA-C-restricted were used alongside well-studied HLA-B-restricted ones.

TCRdb analysed the reads with MiXCR anew, one entry per CDR3 protein. Of about 770,000 distinct CDR3 sequences in the sample, 25% to 35% were seen once. This clonotype was seen a handful of times. Antigen specificity is unknown. This CDR3 has 17 amino acids. Germline CDR1 and CDR2: DFQATT and SNEGSKA (reference sequence). The V and J ends lost 6 bases and 0 bases respectively, with 21 bases between them. Sequencing was performed on cultured CD8+ T cells from PBMCs, taken from culture after CMV antigen stimulation. The genes are TRBV20-1 and TRBJ1-3; maybe TRBD1 (6 bases). The origin of this receptor is a human donor in good health (CMV status not recorded). Some clones in this sample may be carry-over from other donors' samples. CDR3 region: CSAKPDSKQLSGNTIYF. Here the CDR3 DNA reads TGCAGTGCCAAGCCGGACAGCAAACAACTCTCTGGAAACACCATATATTTT.